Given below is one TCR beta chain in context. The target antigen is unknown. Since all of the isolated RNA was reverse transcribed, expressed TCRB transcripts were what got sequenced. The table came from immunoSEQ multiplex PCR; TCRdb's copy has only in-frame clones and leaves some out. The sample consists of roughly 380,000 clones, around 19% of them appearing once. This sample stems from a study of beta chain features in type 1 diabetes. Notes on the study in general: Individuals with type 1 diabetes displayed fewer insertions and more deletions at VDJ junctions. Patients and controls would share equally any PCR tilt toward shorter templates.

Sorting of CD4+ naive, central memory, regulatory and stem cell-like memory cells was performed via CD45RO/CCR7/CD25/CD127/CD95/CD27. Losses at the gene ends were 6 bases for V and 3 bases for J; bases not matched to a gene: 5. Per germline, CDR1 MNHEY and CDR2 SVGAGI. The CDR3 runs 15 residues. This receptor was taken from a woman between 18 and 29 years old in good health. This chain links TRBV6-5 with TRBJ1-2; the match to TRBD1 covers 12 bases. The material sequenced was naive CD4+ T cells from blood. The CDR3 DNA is TGTGCCAGCAGGACCGGGACAGGGGGCGACTATGGCTACACCTTC. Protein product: CASRTGTGGDYGYTF.